These 6 T cell receptor beta chains came from one sample sequenced in a study of shared clonotypes between healthy human individuals. The data were produced by immunoSEQ multiplex PCR, yet TCRdb's version contains in-frame clones alone and is incomplete. The repertoire holds 450,000 to 500,000 clones, with around 73% as singletons. The sequenced sample was PBMCs. Receptors were obtained from a woman aged 40 to 55 in good health. Some clones in this sample may be carry-over from other donors' samples.

The chain is built from TRBV5-1 and TRBJ1-2; a weak D match, TRBD1 (6 bases). This CDR3 is built from 13 residues. Trimming removed 3 bases from V and 8 bases from J, with 14 bases in between. Germline V gene data show CDR1 as SGHRS and CDR2 as YFSETQ. CDR3 nucleotides: TGCGCCAGCAGCTCACAGGGTACGGGGGGCTACACCTTC. Its protein is CASSSQGTGGYTF.

This clone was counted at least ten times. The CDR3 reads CAIRGTGGPDTEAFF. The CDR3 bases are TGTGCCATCAGGGGAACAGGGGGCCCAGACACTGAAGCTTTCTTT. This chain joins TRBV10-3 and TRBJ1-1; 9 nucleotides line up with TRBD1. After removal of 6 bases from V and 3 bases from J, the junction contained 8 bases not matched to a gene. The germline CDR1 and CDR2 sequences are ENHRY and SYGVKD. The CDR3 is 15 amino acids.

This clone was detected a few times. The chain combines TRBV5-1 with TRBJ1-1; D uncertain. The germline CDR1 and CDR2 sequences are SGHRS and YFSETQ. This CDR3 contains 13 residues. V lost 2 bases and J lost 6, with 11 bases in between. The CDR3 nucleotides read TGCGCCAGCAGCTTCGACCGTATCGCTGAAGCTTTCTTT. This codes for CASSFDRIAEAFF.

The rearrangement joins TRBV18 to TRBJ2-7, with D possibly matching TRBD1 (6 bases). CDR3 size: 17 residues. From germline, CDR1 is KGHSH and CDR2 LQKENI. V gave up 1 base and J gave up 4 bases, with 20 bases separating them. The CDR3 DNA sequence: TGTGCCAGCTCACCACTTGACGCCTTGGACAGACCATACGAGCAGTACTTC. It specifies CASSPLDALDRPYEQYF.

The rearrangement uses TRBV19 and TRBJ2-7, with 8 bases lining up with TRBD1. The CDR3 consists of 14 residues. Germline assignment: CDR1 LNHDA and CDR2 SQIVND (reference sequence). The V gene end was trimmed by 3 bases and the J gene end by 1 base; junction bases not matched to a gene: 2. The CDR3 here is CASSIRGLSYEQYF. The CDR3 DNA sequence: TGTGCCAGTAGTATCAGGGGGCTTTCCTACGAGCAGTACTTC.

In this sample, this clone turned up a few times. The rearrangement links TRBV14 to TRBJ2-2; D is uncertain. The CDR3 is 14 amino acids. The V gene lost 1 base and the J gene lost 2 bases, with 5 bases spanning the gap. Germline V lookup: CDR1 SGHDN, CDR2 FVKESK. The CDR3: CASSQVTNTGELFF. Written as DNA, the CDR3 is TGTGCCAGCAGCCAAGTTACCAACACCGGGGAGCTGTTTTTT. The full variable domain, rest sourced from reference TRBV14 and TRBJ2-2, is EAGVTQFPSHSVIEKGQTVTLRCDPISGHDNLYWYRRVMGKEIKFLLHFVKESKQDESGMPNNRFLAERTGGTYSTLKVQPAELEDSGVYFCASSQVTNTGELFFGEGSRLTVL.